This T cell receptor (beta chain) was recorded in a study of blood T cell repertoires in COVID-19 (TCRdb year 2020). A note on the overall study: Collaborator samples came from the United States, Italy and Spain and covered acute and convalescent phases of COVID-19. Deeply sampled blood TCRbeta repertoires from subjects exposed to, actively infected with, or recovered from COVID-19 were included in the dataset. The prospective study material was composed of cDNA or gDNA derived from T cells, B-cell-depleted T cells, or PBMCs. Samples were obtained from the ongoing ImmuneRACE study (first 160 participants) and from 950 to 1,500 subjects provided by 6 global collaborators. The sample metadata nearly always contained a de-identified subject ID, COVID-19 status, age in years and sex. The repertoires were released in a freely available public database intended as a resource for research on the immune response to SARS-CoV-2. HLA class I and class II types, where available, came from metadata supplied by the sample provider rather than from assay-based typing. Study-level results and caveats: How much clinical and demographic metadata was included differed by source and by participant, and the metadata was provided uncurated.

The CDR3 numbers 18 residues from cysteine through phenylalanine. The entry retains the CDR3 DNA only, 54 bases that are in frame from base 1. The germline V gene (reference sequence) gives CDR1 as LNHDA and CDR2 as SQIVND. Trimming leaves V shorter by 2 bases and J shorter by 4 bases, with the junction holding 11 bases beyond the gene matches. Collaborating institutions collected whole blood in K2EDTA tubes following their own protocols. For TCRbeta analysis, collaborator samples were shipped as frozen whole blood, as isolated PBMCs, or as DNA extracted from either sample type. With regard to this clone: Its antigen target is currently unknown. There are no base qualities to consult, and no much larger clone falls within one base.

TCRbeta CDR3 regions were amplified from genomic DNA by means of the immunoSEQ Assay, a bias-controlled multiplex PCR. For the original study's pipeline: The number of nucleated cells in each sample was estimated from the amplification of reference gene primers within the assay. To quantify the absolute abundance of each unique TCRbeta CDR3 rearrangement, sequence reads were collapsed and filtered. For each sample, productive Simpson clonality was calculated as the square root of Simpson's diversity index over productive rearrangements. The clones in this table, taken by TCRdb from immuneACCESS, are in-frame only. Not every clone is retained; where verified, under half of the shortfall comes from an unresolved V gene, and the cause of the rest is unknown. Clone size and the V and J calls come from that table; the DNA yielded D and trimming. The sample includes roughly 200,000 clones, with 83% observed a single time. The top ten hold 1.5% to 1.9% of the sample.

This clonotype was sampled from a human donor in a cohort sampled during active COVID-19. The sequenced material came from peripheral blood. The chain employs TRBV19 and TRBJ2-3, and TRBD2 matches 11 of the central bases. The bases read TGTGCCAGTAGTATACGTCTAGCGGGAGGCCGCACTCCAGATACGCAGTATTTT. It codes for CASSIRLAGGRTPDTQYF.